Listed below are T cell receptor beta chains from one sample, sequenced in a study of blood T cell repertoires in COVID-19. Produced via immunoSEQ multiplex PCR; TCRdb's table is partial and in-frame only. The sample includes approximately 40,000 clones, 85% to 95% of them seen just once. The sample comprised peripheral blood. The receptors stem from a human donor in a cohort sampled during active COVID-19. Both conserved end residues are part of each CDR3. The order of the fields is clone size, CDR3 length, V gene, J gene, D gene, CDR3 protein, CDR3 DNA. D genes are given only for firm matches. Some rows mark clone size as missing; the rest say once, few, many or name a class of expanded clone.

>.|16|TRBV7-2|TRBJ2-7|.
CASSAGFGGSSYEQYF
TGTGCCAGCAGCGCGGGGTTTGGTGGGAGCTCCTACGAGCAGTACTTC
>.|14|TRBV5-4|TRBJ1-1|TRBD1
CASSWSRQGTEAFF
TGTGCCAGCAGCTGGTCCCGACAGGGAACTGAAGCTTTCTTT
>.|15|TRBV4-3|TRBJ2-5|.
CASSQDLSNIKTQYF
TGCGCCAGCAGCCAAGATCTTAGTAATATAAAGACCCAGTACTTC
>.|15|TRBV7-2|TRBJ2-1|.
CASSSQQGVKFGQFF
TGTGCCAGCAGCTCACAACAGGGAGTTAAGTTTGGGCAGTTCTTC
>.|13|TRBV5-1|TRBJ1-2|.
CASSPDRNYGYTF
TGCGCCAGCAGCCCTGACAGGAACTATGGCTACACCTTC
>.|12|TRBV5-6|TRBJ1-2|.
CASRLRDRGYTF
TGTGCCAGCAGACTTCGAGACAGAGGCTACACCTTC
>.|17|TRBV27|TRBJ1-1|TRBD1
CASSLLGRGQEYAEAFF
TGTGCCAGCAGTTTACTAGGTCGTGGACAGGAGTACGCTGAAGCTTTCTTT
>.|14|TRBV11-2|TRBJ1-1|TRBD1
CASSLKGAWTEAFF
TGTGCCAGCTCCCTAAAGGGGGCGTGGACTGAAGCTTTCTTT
>.|14|TRBV5-1|TRBJ2-5|TRBD1
CASSTWTGSETQYF
TGCGCCAGCAGCACTTGGACAGGGTCCGAGACCCAGTACTTC
>.|14|TRBV23-1|TRBJ2-1|TRBD1
CASRTTGAGNEQFF
TGCGCCAGCAGGACCACAGGGGCTGGCAATGAGCAGTTCTTC
>.|13|TRBV11-2|TRBJ2-1|.
CASSPSWGDEQFF
TGTGCCAGCAGCCCCAGTTGGGGCGATGAGCAGTTCTTC
>.|14|TRBV11-3|TRBJ2-7|.
CASSLARGSYEQYF
TGTGCCAGCAGCTTGGCCAGGGGCTCGTACGAGCAGTACTTC
>.|17|TRBV18|TRBJ2-1|TRBD2
CASSPRTSGRTYNEQFF
TGTGCCAGCTCGCCAAGGACTAGCGGGCGGACCTACAATGAGCAGTTCTTC
>.|14|TRBV7-2|TRBJ2-7|.
CASSLEAGMYEQYF
TGTGCCAGCAGCTTAGAGGCAGGGATGTACGAGCAGTACTTC
>.|19|TRBV4-3|TRBJ2-3|TRBD2
CASSQDPLSSGGRTDTQYF
TGCGCCAGCAGCCAAGATCCGCTATCTAGCGGGGGACGCACAGATACGCAGTATTTT
>.|17|TRBV13|TRBJ2-7|TRBD2
CASSFGTSGNNLYEQYF
TGTGCCAGCAGCTTCGGGACTAGCGGGAACAATCTCTACGAGCAGTACTTC
>once|16|TRBV27|TRBJ1-2|.
CASSLTLGGRINGYTF
TGTGCCAGCAGTTTAACCCTGGGAGGGAGGATAAATGGCTACACCTTC
>.|14|TRBV28|TRBJ2-7|TRBD1
CASSGQGASYEQYF
TGTGCCAGCAGCGGACAGGGGGCCTCCTACGAGCAGTACTTC
>once|14|TRBV4-3|TRBJ2-1|.
CASSQDLGPGEQFF
TGCGCCAGCAGCCAAGATTTAGGGCCGGGGGAGCAGTTCTTC
>.|14|TRBV30|TRBJ2-5|.
CAWSRGEVQATQYF
TGTGCCTGGAGTCGCGGGGAGGTCCAAGCGACCCAGTACTTC
>once|16|TRBV6-6|TRBJ2-1|TRBD2
CASSFSLAGDYNEQFF
TGTGCCAGCAGTTTTTCACTAGCGGGAGACTACAATGAGCAGTTCTTC
>.|13|TRBV15|TRBJ2-7|TRBD1
CATSRRDRDEQYF
TGTGCCACCAGCAGGCGGGACAGGGACGAGCAGTACTTC
>.|12|TRBV6-2/TRBV6-3|TRBJ1-6|.
CASSYLRSPLHF
TGTGCCAGCAGTTACCTCCGGTCACCCCTCCACTTT
>once|13|TRBV2|TRBJ2-5|.
CASSADSVETQYF
TGTGCCAGCAGTGCAGATAGCGTGGAGACCCAGTACTTC
>.|15|TRBV5-1|TRBJ1-6|TRBD1
CASSPGQGAASPLHF
TGCGCCAGCAGCCCCGGACAGGGGGCGGCTTCACCCCTCCACTTT
>.|14|TRBV7-8|TRBJ2-3|.
CASSLSGGTDTQYF
TGTGCCAGCAGCTTATCCGGAGGCACAGATACGCAGTATTTT
>.|16|TRBV4-2|TRBJ1-2|.
CASSQHGGGGNYGYTF
TGTGCCAGCAGCCAGCACGGCGGGGGAGGCAACTATGGCTACACCTTC
>once|14|TRBV6-5|TRBJ1-5|TRBD1
CASSYSRGYQPQHF
TGTGCCAGCAGTTACAGCAGGGGGTATCAGCCCCAGCATTTT
>.|13|TRBV19|TRBJ2-7|TRBD2
CATRTSGSYEQYF
TGTGCCACTCGGACTAGCGGGAGCTACGAGCAGTACTTC
>.|15|TRBV5-4|TRBJ2-5|TRBD2
CASSPGLALGETQYF
TGTGCCAGCAGCCCGGGACTAGCCTTGGGGGAGACCCAGTACTTC
>.|13|TRBV6-6|TRBJ1-2|TRBD1
CASSQDREDGYTF
TGTGCCAGCAGCCAGGACAGGGAGGATGGCTACACCTTC
>.|14|TRBV5-1|TRBJ1-1|TRBD1
CASREGQGNTEAFF
TGCGCCAGCCGCGAGGGACAGGGGAACACTGAAGCTTTCTTT
>.|13|TRBV5-4|TRBJ2-7|.
CASSLLPYYEQYF
TGTGCCAGCAGCTTGTTGCCCTACTACGAGCAGTACTTC
>.|14|TRBV4-2|TRBJ2-1|.
CASSQSTANNEQFF
TGTGCCAGCAGCCAATCGACAGCTAACAATGAGCAGTTCTTC
>once|13|TRBV12-2|TRBJ1-2|.
CASRRGMMGGYTF
TGTGCAAGTCGTCGGGGTATGATGGGTGGCTACACCTTC
>.|14|TRBV2|TRBJ2-3|TRBD2
CAIQAGGVTDTQYF
TGTGCCATCCAAGCGGGAGGTGTCACAGATACGCAGTATTTT
>.|15|TRBV10-3|TRBJ1-2|TRBD1
CAISEGQGGSYGYTF
TGTGCCATCAGTGAGGGACAGGGAGGGAGCTATGGCTACACCTTC
>.|16|TRBV11-2|TRBJ2-7|.
CASSSRGRDDSYEQYF
TGTGCCAGCAGCTCCAGAGGGCGGGACGACTCCTACGAGCAGTACTTC
>.|16|TRBV16|TRBJ1-1|.
CASSQPRGMMNTEAFF
TGTGCCAGCAGCCAACCGCGGGGGATGATGAACACTGAAGCTTTCTTT
>.|19|TRBV5-1|TRBJ2-3|TRBD2
CASSLGLAGGRSSRDTQYF
TGCGCCAGCAGCTTGGGACTAGCGGGGGGGCGGAGTAGTAGAGATACGCAGTATTTT